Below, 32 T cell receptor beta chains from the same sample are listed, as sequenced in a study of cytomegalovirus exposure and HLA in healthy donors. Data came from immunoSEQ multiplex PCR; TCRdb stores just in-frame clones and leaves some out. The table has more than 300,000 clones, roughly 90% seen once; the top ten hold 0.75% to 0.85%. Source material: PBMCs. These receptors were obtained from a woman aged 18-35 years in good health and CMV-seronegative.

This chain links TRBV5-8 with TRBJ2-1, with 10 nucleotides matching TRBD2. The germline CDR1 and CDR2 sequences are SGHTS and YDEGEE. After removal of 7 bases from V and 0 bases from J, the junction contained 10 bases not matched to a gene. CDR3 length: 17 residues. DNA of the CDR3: TGTGCCAGCGTCCCTTGGACTAGCGGTAGCTCCTACAATGAGCAGTTCTTC. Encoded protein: CASVPWTSGSSYNEQFF.

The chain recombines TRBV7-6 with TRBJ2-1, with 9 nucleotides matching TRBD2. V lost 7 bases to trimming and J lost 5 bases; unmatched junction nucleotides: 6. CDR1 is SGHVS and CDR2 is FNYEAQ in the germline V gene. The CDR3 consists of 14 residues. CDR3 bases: TGTGCCAGCACCCCCGGACTAGCGCACAATGAGCAGTTCTTC. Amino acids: CASTPGLAHNEQFF.

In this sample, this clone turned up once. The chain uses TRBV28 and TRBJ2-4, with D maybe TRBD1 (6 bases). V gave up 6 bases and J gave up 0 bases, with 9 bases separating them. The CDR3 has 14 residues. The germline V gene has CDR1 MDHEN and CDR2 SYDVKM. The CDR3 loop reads CASRDSLAKNIQYF. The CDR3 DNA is TGTGCCAGCAGGGACAGTTTAGCCAAAAACATTCAGTACTTC.

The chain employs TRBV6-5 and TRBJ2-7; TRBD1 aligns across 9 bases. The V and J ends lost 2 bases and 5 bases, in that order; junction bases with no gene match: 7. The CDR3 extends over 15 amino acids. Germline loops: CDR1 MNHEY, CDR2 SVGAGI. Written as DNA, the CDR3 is TGTGCCAGCAGTTACGAGGGACAGGGTATCCACGAGCAGTACTTC. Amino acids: CASSYEGQGIHEQYF.

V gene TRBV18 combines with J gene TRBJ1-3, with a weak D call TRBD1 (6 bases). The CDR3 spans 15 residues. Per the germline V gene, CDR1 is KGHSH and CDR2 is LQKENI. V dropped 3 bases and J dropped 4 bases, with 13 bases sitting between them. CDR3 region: CASSPVGRGGNTIYF. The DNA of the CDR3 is TGTGCCAGCTCACCCGTCGGCAGGGGCGGAAACACCATATATTTT.

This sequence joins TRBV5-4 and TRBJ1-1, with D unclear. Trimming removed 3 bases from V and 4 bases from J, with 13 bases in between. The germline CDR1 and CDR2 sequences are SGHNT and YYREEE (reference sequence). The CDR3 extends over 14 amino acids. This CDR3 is CASSSPSGLTEAFF. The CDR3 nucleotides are TGTGCCAGCAGCTCCCCTTCAGGACTCACTGAAGCTTTCTTT.

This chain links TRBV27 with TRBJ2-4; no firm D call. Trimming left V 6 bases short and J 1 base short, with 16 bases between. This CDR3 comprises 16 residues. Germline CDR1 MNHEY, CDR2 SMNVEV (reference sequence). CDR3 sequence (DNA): TGTGCCAGCAGACCCCTTGGCACTAAGGCCAAAAACATTCAGTACTTC. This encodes CASRPLGTKAKNIQYF.

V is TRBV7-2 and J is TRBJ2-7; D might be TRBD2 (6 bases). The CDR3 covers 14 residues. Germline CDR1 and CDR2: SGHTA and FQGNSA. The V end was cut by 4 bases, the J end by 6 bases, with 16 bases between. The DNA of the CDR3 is TGTGCCAGCAGCTCAACGACTAGTAAACGCGAGCAGTACTTC. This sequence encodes CASSSTTSKREQYF.

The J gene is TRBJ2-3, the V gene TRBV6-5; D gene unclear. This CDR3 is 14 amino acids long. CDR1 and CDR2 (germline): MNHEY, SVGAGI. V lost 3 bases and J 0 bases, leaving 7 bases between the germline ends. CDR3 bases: TGTGCCAGCAGTTATACAGCTAGCACAGATACGCAGTATTTT. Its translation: CASSYTASTDTQYF.

CDR3 region: CASSPPSAGAGIYEKLFF. Written as DNA, the CDR3 is TGTGCCAGCAGTCCCCCCTCTGCAGGGGCCGGCATATACGAAAAACTGTTTTTT. The rearrangement uses TRBV27 and TRBJ1-4; tentatively, D is TRBD1 (6 bases). The CDR3 runs to 18 residues. The germline V gene has CDR1 MNHEY and CDR2 SMNVEV (reference sequence). Trimming took 5 bases from V and 8 from J, leaving 27 bases between them.

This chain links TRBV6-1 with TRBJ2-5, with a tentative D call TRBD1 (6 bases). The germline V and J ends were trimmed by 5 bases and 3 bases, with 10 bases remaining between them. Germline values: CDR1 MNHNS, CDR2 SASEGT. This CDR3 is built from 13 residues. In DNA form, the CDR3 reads TGTGCCAGCAGTAAAAACAGGGAAGAGACCCAGTACTTC. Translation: CASSKNREETQYF.

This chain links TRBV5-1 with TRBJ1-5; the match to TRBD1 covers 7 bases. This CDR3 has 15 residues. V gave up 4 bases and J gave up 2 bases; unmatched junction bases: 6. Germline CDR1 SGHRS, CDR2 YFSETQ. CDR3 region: CASSVTTGGNQPQHF. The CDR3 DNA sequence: TGCGCCAGCAGCGTGACTACAGGGGGCAATCAGCCCCAGCATTTT.

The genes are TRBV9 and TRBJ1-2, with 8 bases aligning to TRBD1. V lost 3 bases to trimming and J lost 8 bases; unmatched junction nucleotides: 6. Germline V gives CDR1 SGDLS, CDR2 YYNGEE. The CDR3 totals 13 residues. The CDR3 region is CASSETTGGGYTF. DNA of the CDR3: TGTGCCAGCAGCGAAACAACAGGGGGAGGCTACACCTTC.

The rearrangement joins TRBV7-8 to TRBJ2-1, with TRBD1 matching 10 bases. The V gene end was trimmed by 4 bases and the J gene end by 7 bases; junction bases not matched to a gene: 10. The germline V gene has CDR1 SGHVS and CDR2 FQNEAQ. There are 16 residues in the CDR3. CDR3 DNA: TGTGCCAGCAGCTCATCCGGGACAGGGGTCTTGAATGAGCAGTTCTTC. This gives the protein CASSSSGTGVLNEQFF.

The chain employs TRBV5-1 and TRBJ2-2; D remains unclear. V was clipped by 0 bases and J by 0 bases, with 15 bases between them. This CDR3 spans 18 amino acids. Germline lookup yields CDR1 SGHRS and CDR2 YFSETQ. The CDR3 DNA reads TGCGCCAGCAGCTTGGGTTGGAGTGGAGTAGCGAACACCGGGGAGCTGTTTTTT. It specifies CASSLGWSGVANTGELFF.

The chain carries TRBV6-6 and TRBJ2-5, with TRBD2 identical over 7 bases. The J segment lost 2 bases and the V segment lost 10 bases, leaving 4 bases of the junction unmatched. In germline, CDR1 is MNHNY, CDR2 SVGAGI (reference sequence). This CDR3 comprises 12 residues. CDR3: CATRLAQETQYF. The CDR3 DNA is TGTGCCACTCGACTAGCTCAAGAGACCCAGTACTTC.

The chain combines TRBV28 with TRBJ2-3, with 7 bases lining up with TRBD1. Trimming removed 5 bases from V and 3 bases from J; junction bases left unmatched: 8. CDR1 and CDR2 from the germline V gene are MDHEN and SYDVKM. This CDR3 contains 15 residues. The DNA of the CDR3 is TGTGCCAGCAGTCTCTCAGACAGGGAAACAGATACGCAGTATTTT. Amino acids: CASSLSDRETDTQYF.

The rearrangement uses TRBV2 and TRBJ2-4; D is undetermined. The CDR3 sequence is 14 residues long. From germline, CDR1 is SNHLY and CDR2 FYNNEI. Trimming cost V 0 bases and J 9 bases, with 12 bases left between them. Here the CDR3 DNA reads TGTGCCAGCAGTGAAGCCGGGTTGGGTGGCATTCAGTACTTC. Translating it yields CASSEAGLGGIQYF.

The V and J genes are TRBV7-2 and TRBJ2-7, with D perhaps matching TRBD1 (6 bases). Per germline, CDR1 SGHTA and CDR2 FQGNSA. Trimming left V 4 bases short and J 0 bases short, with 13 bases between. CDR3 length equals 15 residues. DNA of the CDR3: TGTGCCAGCAGCTCCCTAACAGGGAGCTCCTACGAGCAGTACTTC. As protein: CASSSLTGSSYEQYF.

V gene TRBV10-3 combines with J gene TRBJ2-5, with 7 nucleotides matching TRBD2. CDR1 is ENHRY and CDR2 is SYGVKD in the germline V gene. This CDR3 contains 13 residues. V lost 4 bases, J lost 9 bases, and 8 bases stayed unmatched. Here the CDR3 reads CAISVLSGVAQYF. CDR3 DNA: TGTGCCATCAGTGTGCTGAGCGGGGTGGCCCAGTACTTC.

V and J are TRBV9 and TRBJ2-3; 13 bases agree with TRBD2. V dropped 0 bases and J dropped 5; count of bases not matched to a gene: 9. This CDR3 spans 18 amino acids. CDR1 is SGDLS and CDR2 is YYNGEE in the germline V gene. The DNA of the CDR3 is TGTGCCAGCAGCGTAGGCGTAGGAGGGACTAGCGGGGTAGATACGCAGTATTTT. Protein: CASSVGVGGTSGVDTQYF.

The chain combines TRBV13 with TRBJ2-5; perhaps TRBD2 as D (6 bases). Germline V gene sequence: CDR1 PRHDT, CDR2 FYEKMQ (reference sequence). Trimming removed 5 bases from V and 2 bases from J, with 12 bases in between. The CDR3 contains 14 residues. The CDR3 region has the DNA TGTGCCAGCAGCGCACTAGCCAAACAAGAGACCCAGTACTTC. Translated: CASSALAKQETQYF.

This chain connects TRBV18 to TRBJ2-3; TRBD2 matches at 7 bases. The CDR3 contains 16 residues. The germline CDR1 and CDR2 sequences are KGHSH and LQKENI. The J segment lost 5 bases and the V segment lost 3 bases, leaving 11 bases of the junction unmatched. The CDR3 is CASSPGSGAGVDTQYF. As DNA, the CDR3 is TGTGCCAGCTCACCGGGGAGCGGGGCCGGCGTAGATACGCAGTATTTT.

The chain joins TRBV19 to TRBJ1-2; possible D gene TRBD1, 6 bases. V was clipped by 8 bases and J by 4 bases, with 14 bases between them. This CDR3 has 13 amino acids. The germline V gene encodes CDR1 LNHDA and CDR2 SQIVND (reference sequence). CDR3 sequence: CASGTTGTYGYTF. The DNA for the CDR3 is TGTGCCAGTGGAACCACAGGGACCTATGGCTACACCTTC. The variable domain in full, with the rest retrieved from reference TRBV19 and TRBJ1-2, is DGGITQSPKYLFRKEGQNVTLSCEQNLNHDAMYWYRQDPGQGLRLIYYSQIVNDFQKGDIAEGYSVSREKKESFPLTVTSAQKNPTAFYLCASGTTGTYGYTFGSGTRLTVV.

The CDR3 bases are TGTGCCAGCAGCTTAGATGCGCAGGGGGCTGCTTTCTTT. Amino acid sequence: CASSLDAQGAAFF. The chain couples TRBV11-3 to TRBJ1-1, with 8 positions matching TRBD1. This CDR3 is 13 amino acids long. From germline, CDR1 is SGHNT and CDR2 YENEEA. J gave up 11 bases and V 0 bases, and 5 bases lay outside the gene matches.

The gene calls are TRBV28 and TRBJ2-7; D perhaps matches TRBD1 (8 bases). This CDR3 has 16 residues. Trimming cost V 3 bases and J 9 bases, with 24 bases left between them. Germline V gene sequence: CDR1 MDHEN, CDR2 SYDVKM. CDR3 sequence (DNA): TGTGCCAGCAGTTTCGCCCAGGGGGCGTCTACGGGGGGGCAGTACTTC. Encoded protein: CASSFAQGASTGGQYF.

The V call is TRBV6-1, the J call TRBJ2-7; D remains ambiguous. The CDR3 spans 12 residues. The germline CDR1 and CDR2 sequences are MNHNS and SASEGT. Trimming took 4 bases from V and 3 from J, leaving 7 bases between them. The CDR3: CASSGNFYEQYF. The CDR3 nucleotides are TGTGCCAGCAGTGGTAACTTCTACGAGCAGTACTTC.

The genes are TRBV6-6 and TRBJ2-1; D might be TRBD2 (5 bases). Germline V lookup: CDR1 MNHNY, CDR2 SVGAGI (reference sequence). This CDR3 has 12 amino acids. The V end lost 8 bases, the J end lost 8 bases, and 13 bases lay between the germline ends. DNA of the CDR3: TGTGCCAGCCAGCGGTTCGGGGATGAGCAGTTCTTC. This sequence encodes CASQRFGDEQFF.

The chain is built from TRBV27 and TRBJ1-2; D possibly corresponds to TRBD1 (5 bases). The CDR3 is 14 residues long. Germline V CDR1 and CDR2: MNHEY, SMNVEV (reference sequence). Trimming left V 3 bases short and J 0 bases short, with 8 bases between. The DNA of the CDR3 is TGTGCCAGCAGTTTCCGGGGGGCTAACTATGGCTACACCTTC. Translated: CASSFRGANYGYTF.

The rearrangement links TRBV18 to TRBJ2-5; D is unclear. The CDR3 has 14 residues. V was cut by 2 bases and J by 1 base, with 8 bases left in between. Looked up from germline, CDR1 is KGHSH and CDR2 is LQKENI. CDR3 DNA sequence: TGTGCCAGCTCACCAGAGTTTGCCCAAGAGACCCAGTACTTC. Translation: CASSPEFAQETQYF.

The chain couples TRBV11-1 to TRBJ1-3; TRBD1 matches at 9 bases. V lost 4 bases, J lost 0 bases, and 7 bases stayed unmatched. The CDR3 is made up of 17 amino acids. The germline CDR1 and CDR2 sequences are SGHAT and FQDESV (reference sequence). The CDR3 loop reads CASSYLTGGLSGNTIYF. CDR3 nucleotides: TGTGCCAGCAGCTACTTGACAGGGGGACTCTCTGGAAACACCATATATTTT.

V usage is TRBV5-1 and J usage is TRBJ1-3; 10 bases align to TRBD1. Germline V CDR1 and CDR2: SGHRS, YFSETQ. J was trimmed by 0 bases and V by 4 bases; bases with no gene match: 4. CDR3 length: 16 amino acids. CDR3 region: CASSRGQGYSGNTIYF. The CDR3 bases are TGCGCCAGCAGCCGGGGACAGGGGTACTCTGGAAACACCATATATTTT.